The 9 T cell receptor beta chains below all came from one sample that was sequenced in a study of T-cell reconstitution after alpha-beta-depleted transplantation in children. Library preparation (for TCRbeta) was performed with unique molecular identifiers. TCRdb used MiXCR to reprocess the PCR reads, holding one entry per CDR3 protein. The sample carries 900,000 or so distinct CDR3 sequences, roughly 15% recorded once. The material was PBMCs, mostly from graft donor cells, obtained 360 days after TCRalphabeta/CD19-depleted stem cell transplant. These TCRs come from a male patient younger than 18 who had a stem cell transplant for acute lymphoblastic leukemia, so the T cells may come from the graft donor.

This clonotype was observed a handful of times. The rearrangement links TRBV3-1 to TRBJ2-7; 10 bases fit TRBD2. The J segment lost 3 bases and the V segment lost 4 bases, leaving 3 bases of the junction unmatched. This CDR3 is built from 14 residues. Germline CDR1 is LGHDT and CDR2 is YNNKEL (reference sequence). CDR3 DNA sequence: TGTGCCAGCAGCCCGGGACTAGCGATCTACGAGCAGTACTTC. Translation gives CASSPGLAIYEQYF.

This clonotype was counted a few times. The chain joins TRBV12-3 or TRBV12-4 to TRBJ1-2; D is uncertain. V lost 6 bases and J lost 0, with 11 bases in between. CDR3 length: 14 residues. CDR3 sequence reads: CASRTVRSNYGYTF. The CDR3 region has the DNA TGTGCCAGCAGGACTGTGCGGTCTAACTATGGCTACACCTTC.

The table lists this clonotype with many counts. V gene TRBV12-3 or TRBV12-4 combines with J gene TRBJ2-1; 10 nucleotides match TRBD1. The ends lost 8 bases at V and 2 bases at J; junction bases unmatched: 3. CDR3 length equals 14 residues. The CDR3 region is CASRDRGPYNEQFF. The CDR3 coding sequence is TGTGCCAGCCGGGACAGGGGTCCCTACAATGAGCAGTTCTTC.

This clonotype was found many times. V and J are TRBV20-1 and TRBJ2-7, with D perhaps given as TRBD1 or TRBD2 (6 bases each). CDR1 is DFQATT, CDR2 SNEGSKA, per germline (reference sequence). The CDR3 spans 15 residues. V dropped 0 bases and J dropped 3 bases, with 15 bases sitting between them. The CDR3 protein is CSARESGGGGYEQYF. CDR3 DNA sequence: TGCAGTGCTAGAGAGAGCGGAGGAGGGGGCTACGAGCAGTACTTC.

The chain uses TRBV12-5 and TRBJ1-5; D is undetermined. CDR3 length: 14 residues. From germline, CDR1 is LGHNT and CDR2 FRNRAP. Deletions cut 3 bases from V and 0 bases from J, with 6 bases between. The CDR3 nucleotides are TGTGCTAGTGGTTTTGAGTATAGCAATCAGCCCCAGCATTTT. Translating it yields CASGFEYSNQPQHF.

The sample holds a few counts of this clonotype. The rearrangement joins TRBV6-1 to TRBJ2-7; the match to TRBD2 covers 8 bases. CDR3 length equals 14 residues. The trim removed 4 bases at V and 3 bases at J, leaving 5 bases unmatched. Germline CDR1 and CDR2: MNHNS and SASEGT. The CDR3 sequence: CASSVPGLVYEQYF. In nucleotides, the CDR3 is TGTGCCAGCAGTGTGCCGGGACTAGTCTACGAGCAGTACTTC.

This clonotype was detected a few times. J is TRBJ2-7 and V is TRBV5-1; weak D call: TRBD2 (6 bases). Trimming shortened V by 1 base and J by 2 bases, and 16 bases separated the two germline ends. The length of the CDR3 is 16 residues. The germline CDR1 and CDR2 sequences are SGHRS and YFSETQ. The CDR3 DNA is TGCGCCAGCAGCTTGTCGGGACTCGCGTCCGCCTACGAGCAGTACTTC. This codes for CASSLSGLASAYEQYF.

This clonotype was seen repeatedly, ten times or more. The rearrangement joins TRBV29-1 to TRBJ1-2; the D is unclear. Trimming took off 2 bases at V and 3 bases at J, with 10 bases between the two ends. Germline lookup yields CDR1 SQVTM and CDR2 ANQGSEA. The CDR3 covers 13 residues. The CDR3 sequence is CSVEPGQYYGYTF. For the CDR3, the DNA is TGCAGCGTTGAACCTGGGCAGTACTATGGCTACACCTTC.

A few counts support this clonotype. The chain recombines TRBV10-3 with TRBJ2-7; D is undetermined. Trimming cost V 0 bases and J 6 bases, with 15 bases left between them. The CDR3 loop spans 15 amino acids. Germline V gene sequence: CDR1 ENHRY, CDR2 SYGVKD. The CDR3 bases are TGTGCCATCAGTGAGTCCGCCCCTCGGCCCTCCGAGCAGTACTTC. The encoded protein is CAISESAPRPSEQYF.